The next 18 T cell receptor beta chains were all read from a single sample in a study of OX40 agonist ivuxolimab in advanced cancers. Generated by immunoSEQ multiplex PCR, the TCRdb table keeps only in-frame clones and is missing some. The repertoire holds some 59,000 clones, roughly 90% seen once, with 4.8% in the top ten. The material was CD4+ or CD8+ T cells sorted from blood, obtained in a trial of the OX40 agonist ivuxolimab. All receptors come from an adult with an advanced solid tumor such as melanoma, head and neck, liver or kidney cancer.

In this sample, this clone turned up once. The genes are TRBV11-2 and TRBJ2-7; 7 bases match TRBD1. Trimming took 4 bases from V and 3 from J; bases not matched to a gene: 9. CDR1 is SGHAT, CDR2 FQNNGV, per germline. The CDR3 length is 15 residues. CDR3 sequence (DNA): TGTGCCAGCAGCTCCCAACTGACAGGGATCTACGAGCAGTACTTC. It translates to CASSSQLTGIYEQYF.

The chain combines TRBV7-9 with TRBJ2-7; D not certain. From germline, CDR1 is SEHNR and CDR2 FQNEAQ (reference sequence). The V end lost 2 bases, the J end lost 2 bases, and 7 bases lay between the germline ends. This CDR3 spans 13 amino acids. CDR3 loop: CASSLNPAYEQYF. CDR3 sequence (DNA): TGTGCCAGCAGCTTAAACCCTGCCTACGAGCAGTACTTC.

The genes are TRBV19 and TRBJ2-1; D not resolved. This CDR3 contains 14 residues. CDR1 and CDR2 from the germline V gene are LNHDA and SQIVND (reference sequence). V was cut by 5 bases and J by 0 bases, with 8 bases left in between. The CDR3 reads CASSSFRSYNEQFF. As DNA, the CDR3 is TGTGCCAGTAGTTCCTTCCGCTCCTACAATGAGCAGTTCTTC.

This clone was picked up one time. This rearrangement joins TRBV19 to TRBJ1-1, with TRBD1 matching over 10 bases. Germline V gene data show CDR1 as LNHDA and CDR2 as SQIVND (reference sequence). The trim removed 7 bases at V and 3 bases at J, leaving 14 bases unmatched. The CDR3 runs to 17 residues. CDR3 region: CASTTTGGAWIDTEAFF. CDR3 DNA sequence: TGTGCCAGTACTACGACAGGGGGCGCATGGATTGACACTGAAGCTTTCTTT.

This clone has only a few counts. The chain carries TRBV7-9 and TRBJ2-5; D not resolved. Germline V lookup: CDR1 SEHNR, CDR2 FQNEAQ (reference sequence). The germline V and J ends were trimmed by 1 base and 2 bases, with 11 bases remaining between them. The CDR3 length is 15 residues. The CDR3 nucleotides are TGTGCCAGCAGCTTAGATTGGTCGGCGCAAGAGACCCAGTACTTC. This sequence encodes CASSLDWSAQETQYF.

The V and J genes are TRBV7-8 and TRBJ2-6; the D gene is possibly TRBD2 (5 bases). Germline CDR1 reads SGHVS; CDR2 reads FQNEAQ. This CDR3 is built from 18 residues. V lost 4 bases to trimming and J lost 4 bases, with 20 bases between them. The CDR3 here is CASSSLQPARRGANVLTF. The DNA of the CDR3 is TGTGCCAGCAGCTCCTTACAGCCAGCGAGGAGGGGGGCCAACGTCCTGACTTTC.

DNA for the CDR3: TGTGCCAGCAGTGCACCCCGGGGGTACAATGAGCAGTTCTTC. Translation gives CASSAPRGYNEQFF. V gene TRBV6-1 combines with J gene TRBJ2-1, with D tentatively TRBD2 (6 bases). V lost 4 bases and J lost 4, with 11 bases in between. The CDR3 is made up of 14 amino acids. Germline V lookup: CDR1 MNHNS, CDR2 SASEGT.

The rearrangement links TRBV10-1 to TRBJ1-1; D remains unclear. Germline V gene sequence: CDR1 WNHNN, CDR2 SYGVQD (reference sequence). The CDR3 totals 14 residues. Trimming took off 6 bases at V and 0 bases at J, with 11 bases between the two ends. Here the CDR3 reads CASSFGRLNTEAFF. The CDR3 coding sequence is TGCGCCAGCAGCTTTGGACGACTGAACACTGAAGCTTTCTTT.

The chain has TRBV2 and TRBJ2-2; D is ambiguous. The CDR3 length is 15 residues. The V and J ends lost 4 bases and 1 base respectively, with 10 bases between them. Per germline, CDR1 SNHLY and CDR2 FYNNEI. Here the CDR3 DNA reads TGTGCCAGCAGTGGGACGGCTAAGAACACCGGGGAGCTGTTTTTT. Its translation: CASSGTAKNTGELFF.

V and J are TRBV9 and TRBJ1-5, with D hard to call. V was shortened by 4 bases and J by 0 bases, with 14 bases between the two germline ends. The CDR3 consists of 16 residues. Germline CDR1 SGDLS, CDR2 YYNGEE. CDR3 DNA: TGTGCCAGCAGCCCCGGGGTGGGCTATAGCAATCAGCCCCAGCATTTT. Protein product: CASSPGVGYSNQPQHF.

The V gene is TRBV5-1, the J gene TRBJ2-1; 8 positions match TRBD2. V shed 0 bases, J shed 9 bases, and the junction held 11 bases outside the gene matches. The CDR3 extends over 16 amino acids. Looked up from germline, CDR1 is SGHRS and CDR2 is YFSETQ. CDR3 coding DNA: TGCGCCAGCAGCTTGGGATCGGCGAGCGGGAGCTCTGAGCAGTTCTTC. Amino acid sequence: CASSLGSASGSSEQFF.

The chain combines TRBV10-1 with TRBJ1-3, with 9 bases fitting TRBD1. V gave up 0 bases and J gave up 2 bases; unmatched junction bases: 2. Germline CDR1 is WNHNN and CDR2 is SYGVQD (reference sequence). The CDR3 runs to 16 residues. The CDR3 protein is CASSESGTGPGNTIYF. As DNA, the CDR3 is TGCGCCAGCAGTGAGTCCGGGACAGGGCCTGGAAACACCATATATTTT.

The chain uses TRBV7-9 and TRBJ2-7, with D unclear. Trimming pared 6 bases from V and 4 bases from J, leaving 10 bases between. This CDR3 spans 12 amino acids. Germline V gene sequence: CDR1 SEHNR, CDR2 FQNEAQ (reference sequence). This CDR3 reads CASSWRVYEQYF. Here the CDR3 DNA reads TGTGCCAGCAGTTGGAGAGTGTACGAGCAGTACTTC.

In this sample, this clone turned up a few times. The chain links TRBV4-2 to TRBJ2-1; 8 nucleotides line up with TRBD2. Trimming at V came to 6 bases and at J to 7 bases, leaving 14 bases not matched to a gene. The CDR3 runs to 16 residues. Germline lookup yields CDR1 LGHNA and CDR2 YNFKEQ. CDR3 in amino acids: CASRLTGTSDLNEQFF. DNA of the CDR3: TGTGCCAGCAGACTTACCGGGACTAGTGATTTAAATGAGCAGTTCTTC.

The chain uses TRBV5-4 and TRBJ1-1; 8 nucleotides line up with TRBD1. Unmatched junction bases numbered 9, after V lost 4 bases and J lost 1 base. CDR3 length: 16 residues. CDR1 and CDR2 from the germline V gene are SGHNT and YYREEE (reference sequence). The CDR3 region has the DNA TGTGCCAGCAGCCACCATCTCGGACAGGGGAACACTGAAGCTTTCTTT. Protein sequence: CASSHHLGQGNTEAFF.

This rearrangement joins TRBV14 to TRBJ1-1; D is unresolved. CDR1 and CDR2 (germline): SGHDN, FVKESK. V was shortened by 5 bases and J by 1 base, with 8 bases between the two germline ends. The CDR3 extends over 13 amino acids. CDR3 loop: CASSVDQNTEAFF. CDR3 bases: TGTGCCAGCAGCGTGGACCAGAACACTGAAGCTTTCTTT.

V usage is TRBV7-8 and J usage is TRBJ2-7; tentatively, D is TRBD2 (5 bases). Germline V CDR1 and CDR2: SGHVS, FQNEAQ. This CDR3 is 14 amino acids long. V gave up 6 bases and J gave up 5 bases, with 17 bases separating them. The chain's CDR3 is CASRSGFSGDEQYF. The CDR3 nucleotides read TGTGCCAGCAGATCCGGGTTCAGCGGTGACGAGCAGTACTTC. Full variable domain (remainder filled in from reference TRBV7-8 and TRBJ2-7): GAGVSQSPRYKVAKRGQDVALRCDPISGHVSLFWYQQALGQGPEFLTYFQNEAQLDKSGLPSDRFFAERPEGSVSTLKIQRTQQEDSAVYLCASRSGFSGDEQYFGPGTRLTVT.

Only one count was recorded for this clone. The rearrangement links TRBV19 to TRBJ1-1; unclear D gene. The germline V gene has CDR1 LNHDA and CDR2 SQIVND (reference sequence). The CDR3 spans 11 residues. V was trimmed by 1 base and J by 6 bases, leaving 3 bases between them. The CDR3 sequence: CASSIGPEAFF. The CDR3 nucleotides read TGTGCCAGTAGTATAGGCCCTGAAGCTTTCTTT.